This T cell receptor beta chain was captured in a study of shared clonotypes between healthy human individuals. About the study: Three CD4 naive, three CD4 memory, two CD8 naive and one CD8 memory plate were used per donor. The study's findings and limits: Clonotypes which were not shared had lower generation probabilities than clonotypes that all four donors shared.

About this clone itself: The target antigen is unknown.

The germline V and J ends were trimmed by 5 bases and 3 bases, with 22 bases remaining between them. Germline V gene sequence: CDR1 MNHEY, CDR2 SMNVEV (reference sequence). This CDR3 is 17 amino acids long. All donors were healthy HIV-negative adults lacking recent acute infections or vaccinations. Each CD8 memory set brought CD45RO+ cells together with CCR7-negative CD45RA+ TemRA cells. Produced via immunoSEQ multiplex PCR; TCRdb's table is partial and in-frame only. The sample carries about 690,000 clones, about nine tenths recorded once. The source of this sequence is a man between 18 and 29 years old in good health. Some clones in this sample may be carry-over from other donors' samples. The specimen was memory CD8+ T cells from PBMCs. The subset is: CD45RO+ cells pooled with CCR7-negative TemRA cells. V gene TRBV27 combines with J gene TRBJ2-5, with TRBD1 as a possible D gene (6 bases). CDR3 loop: CASSPSTGPIREETQYF. DNA for the CDR3: TGTGCCAGCAGTCCCTCGACAGGTCCAATCCGGGAAGAGACCCAGTACTTC.